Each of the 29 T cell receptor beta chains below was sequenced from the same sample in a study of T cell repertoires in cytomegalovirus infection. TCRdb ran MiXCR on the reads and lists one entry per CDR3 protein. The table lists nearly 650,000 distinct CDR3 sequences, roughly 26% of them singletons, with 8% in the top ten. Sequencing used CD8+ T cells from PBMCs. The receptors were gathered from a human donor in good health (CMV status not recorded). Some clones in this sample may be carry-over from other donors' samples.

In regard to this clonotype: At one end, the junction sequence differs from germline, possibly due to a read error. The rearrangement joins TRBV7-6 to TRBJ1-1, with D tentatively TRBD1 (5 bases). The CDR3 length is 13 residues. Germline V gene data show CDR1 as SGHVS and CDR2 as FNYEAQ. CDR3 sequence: CVSISGGNTEAFF. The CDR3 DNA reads TGTGTCAGCATCTCGGGGGGGAACACTGAAGCTTTCTTT.

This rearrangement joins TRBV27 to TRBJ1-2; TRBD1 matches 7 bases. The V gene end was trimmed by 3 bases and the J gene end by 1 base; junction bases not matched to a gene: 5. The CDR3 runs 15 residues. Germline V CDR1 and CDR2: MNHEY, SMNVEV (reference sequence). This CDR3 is CASSFSTGNNYGYTF. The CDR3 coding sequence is TGTGCCAGCAGTTTTTCGACAGGGAATAACTATGGCTACACCTTC.

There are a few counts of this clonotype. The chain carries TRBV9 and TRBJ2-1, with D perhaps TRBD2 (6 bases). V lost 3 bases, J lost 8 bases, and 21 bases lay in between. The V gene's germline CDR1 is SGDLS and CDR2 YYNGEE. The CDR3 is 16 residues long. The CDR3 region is CASSGRTDYLKDEQFF. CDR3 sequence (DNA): TGTGCCAGCAGCGGAAGGACGGACTACCTTAAGGATGAGCAGTTCTTC.

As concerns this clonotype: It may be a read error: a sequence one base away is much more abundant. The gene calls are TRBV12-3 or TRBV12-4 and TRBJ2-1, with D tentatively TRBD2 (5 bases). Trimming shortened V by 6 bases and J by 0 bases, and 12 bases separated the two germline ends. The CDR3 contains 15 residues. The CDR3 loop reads CASRPYRGSYNEQFF. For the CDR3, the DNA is TGTGCCAGCAGGCCGTATCGGGGCTCCTACAATGAGCAGTTCTTC.

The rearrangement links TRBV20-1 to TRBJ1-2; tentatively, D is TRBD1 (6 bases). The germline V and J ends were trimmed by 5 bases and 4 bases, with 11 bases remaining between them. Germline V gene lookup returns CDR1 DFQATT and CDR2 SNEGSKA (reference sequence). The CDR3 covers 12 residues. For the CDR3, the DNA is TGCAGTGCTTCGACAGGAATCTATGGCTACACCTTC. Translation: CSASTGIYGYTF.

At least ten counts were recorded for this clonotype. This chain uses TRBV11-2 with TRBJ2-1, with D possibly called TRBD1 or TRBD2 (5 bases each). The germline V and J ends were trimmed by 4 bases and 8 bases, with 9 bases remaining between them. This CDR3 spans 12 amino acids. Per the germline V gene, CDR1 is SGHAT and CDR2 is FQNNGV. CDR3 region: CASSSGPDEQFF. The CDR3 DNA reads TGTGCCAGCAGCTCGGGACCAGATGAGCAGTTCTTC. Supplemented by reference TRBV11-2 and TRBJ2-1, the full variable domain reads EAGVAQSPRYKIIEKRQSVAFWCNPISGHATLYWYQQILGQGPKLLIQFQNNGVVDDSQLPKDRFSAERLKGVDSTLKIQPAKLEDSAVYLCASSSGPDEQFFGPGTRLTVL.

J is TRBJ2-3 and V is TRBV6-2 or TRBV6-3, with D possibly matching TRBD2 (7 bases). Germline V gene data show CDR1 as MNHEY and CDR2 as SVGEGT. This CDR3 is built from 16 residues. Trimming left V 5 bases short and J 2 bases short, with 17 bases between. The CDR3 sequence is CASSGWGGAPTDTQYF. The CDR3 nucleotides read TGTGCCAGCAGTGGATGGGGGGGGGCCCCCACAGATACGCAGTATTTT.

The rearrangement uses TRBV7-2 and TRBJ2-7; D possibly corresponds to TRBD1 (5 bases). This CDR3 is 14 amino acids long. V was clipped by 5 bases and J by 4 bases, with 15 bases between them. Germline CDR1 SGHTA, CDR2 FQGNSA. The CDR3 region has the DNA TGTGCCAGCAGCCCCCCAGGGCGGTTATACGAGCAGTACGTC. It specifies CASSPPGRLYEQYV.

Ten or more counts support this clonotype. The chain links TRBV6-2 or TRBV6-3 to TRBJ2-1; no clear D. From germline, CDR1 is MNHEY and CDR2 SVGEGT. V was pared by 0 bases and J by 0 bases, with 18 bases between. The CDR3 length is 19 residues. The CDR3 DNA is TGTGCCAGCAGTTACTCGCCGCATGAGGTAGCAAGCTCCTACAATGAGCAGTTCTTC. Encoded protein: CASSYSPHEVASSYNEQFF.

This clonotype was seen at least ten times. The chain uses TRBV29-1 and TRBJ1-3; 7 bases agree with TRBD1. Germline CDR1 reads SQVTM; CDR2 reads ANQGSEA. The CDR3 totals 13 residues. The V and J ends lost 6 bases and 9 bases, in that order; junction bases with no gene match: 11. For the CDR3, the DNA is TGCAGCGTCGACCTGGGGGGGGACAGCACCATATATTTT. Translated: CSVDLGGDSTIYF.

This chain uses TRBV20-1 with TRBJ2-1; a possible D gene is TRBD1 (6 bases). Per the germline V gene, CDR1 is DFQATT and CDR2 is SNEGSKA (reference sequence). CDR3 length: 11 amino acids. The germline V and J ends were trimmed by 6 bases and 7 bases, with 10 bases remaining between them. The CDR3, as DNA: TGCAGTGCCCTCACAGGGAATGAGCAGTTCTTC. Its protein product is CSALTGNEQFF.

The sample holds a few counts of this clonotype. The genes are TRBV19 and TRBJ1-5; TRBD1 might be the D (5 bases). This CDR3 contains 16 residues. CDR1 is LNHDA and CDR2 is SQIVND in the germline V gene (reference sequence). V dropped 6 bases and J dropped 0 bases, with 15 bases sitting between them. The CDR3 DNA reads TGTGCCAGTAGACCAGGACACCTAAATAGCAATCAGCCCCAGCATTTT. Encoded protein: CASRPGHLNSNQPQHF.

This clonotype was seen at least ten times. The CDR3 DNA sequence: TGTGCCAGCAGCGTTCCCGGGACTCCTACAGATACGCAGTATTTT. Its protein product is CASSVPGTPTDTQYF. The chain has TRBV7-2 and TRBJ2-3; tentatively, D is TRBD2 (6 bases). The CDR3 sequence is 15 residues long. Between the trimmed V and J ends, which lost 5 bases and 3 bases, there was a span of 15 bases. CDR1 and CDR2 (germline): SGHTA, FQGNSA.

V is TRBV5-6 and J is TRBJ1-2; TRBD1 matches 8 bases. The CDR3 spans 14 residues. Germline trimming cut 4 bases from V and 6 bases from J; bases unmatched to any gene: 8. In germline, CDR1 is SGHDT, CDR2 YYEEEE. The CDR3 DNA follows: TGTGCCAGCAGCGGCCCCCGGACAGGGAATGGCTACACCTTC. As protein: CASSGPRTGNGYTF.

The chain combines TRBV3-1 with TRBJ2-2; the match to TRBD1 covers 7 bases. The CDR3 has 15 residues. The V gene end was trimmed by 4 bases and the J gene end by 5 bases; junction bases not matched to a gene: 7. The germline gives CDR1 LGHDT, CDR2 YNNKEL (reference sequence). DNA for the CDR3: TGTGCCAGCAGCCTACAGGGGAGTCTGACCGGGGAGCTGTTTTTT. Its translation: CASSLQGSLTGELFF.

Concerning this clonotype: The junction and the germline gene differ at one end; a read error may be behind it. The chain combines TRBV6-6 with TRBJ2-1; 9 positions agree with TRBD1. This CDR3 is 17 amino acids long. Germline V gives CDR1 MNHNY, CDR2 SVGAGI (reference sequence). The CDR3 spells CASSYPRTGVEDNELFF. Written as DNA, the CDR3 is TGTGCCAGCAGTTACCCCCGGACAGGGGTTGAGGACAATGAGCTGTTCTTC.

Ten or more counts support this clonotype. The CDR3 protein is CASSQPVEGGLAGSTDTQYF. The CDR3 nucleotides read TGTGCCAGCAGTCAACCGGTCGAGGGTGGGCTAGCGGGCAGCACAGATACGCAGTATTTT. The chain recombines TRBV12-3 or TRBV12-4 with TRBJ2-3; 8 nucleotides match TRBD2. The CDR3 is made up of 20 amino acids. The V segment lost 5 bases and the J segment 0 bases; nucleotides outside the gene matches: 19.

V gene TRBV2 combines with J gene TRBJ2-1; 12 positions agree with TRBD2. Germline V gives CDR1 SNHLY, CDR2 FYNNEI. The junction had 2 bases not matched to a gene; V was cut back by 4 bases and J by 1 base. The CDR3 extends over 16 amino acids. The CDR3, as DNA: TGTGCCAGCAGTGGACTAGCGGGGGATTCCTACAATGAGCAGTTCTTC. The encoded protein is CASSGLAGDSYNEQFF.

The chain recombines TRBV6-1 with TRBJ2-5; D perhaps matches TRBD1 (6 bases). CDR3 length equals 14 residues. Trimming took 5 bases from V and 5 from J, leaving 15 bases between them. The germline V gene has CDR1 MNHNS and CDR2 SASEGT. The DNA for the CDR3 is TGTGCCAGCAGTTATGTGACAGGTGGTGAGACCCAGTACTTC. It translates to CASSYVTGGETQYF.

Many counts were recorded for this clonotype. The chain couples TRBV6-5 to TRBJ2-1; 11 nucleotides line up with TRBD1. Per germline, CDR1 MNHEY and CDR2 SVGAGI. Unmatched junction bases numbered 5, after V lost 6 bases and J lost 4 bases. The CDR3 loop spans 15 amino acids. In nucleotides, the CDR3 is TGTGCCAGCAGCCCCGGGACAGGGGGTTACAATGAGCAGTTCTTC. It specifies CASSPGTGGYNEQFF.

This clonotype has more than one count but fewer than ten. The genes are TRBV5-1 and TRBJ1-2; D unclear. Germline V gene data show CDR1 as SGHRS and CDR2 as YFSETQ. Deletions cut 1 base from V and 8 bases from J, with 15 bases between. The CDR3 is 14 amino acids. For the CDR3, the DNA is TGCGCCAGCAGCTTGAGACGGTTTCAGCAAGGCTACACCTTC. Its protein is CASSLRRFQQGYTF.

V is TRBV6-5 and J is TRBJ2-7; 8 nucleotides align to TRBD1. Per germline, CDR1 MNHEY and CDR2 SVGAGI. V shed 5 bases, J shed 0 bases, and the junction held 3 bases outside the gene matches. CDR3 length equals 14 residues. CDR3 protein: CASSKGQDSYEQYF. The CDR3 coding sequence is TGTGCCAGCAGTAAGGGACAGGACTCCTACGAGCAGTACTTC.

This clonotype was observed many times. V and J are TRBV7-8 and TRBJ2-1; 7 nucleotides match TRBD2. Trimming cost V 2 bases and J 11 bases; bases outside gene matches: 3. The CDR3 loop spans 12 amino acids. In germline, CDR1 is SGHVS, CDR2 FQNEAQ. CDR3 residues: CASSLREGQQFF. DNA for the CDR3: TGTGCCAGCAGCTTAAGGGAGGGTCAGCAGTTCTTC.

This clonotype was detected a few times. This CDR3 reads CASSSNSDSNQPQHF. In nucleotides, the CDR3 is TGTGCCAGCAGCTCGAACAGTGATAGCAATCAGCCCCAGCATTTT. V and J are TRBV5-5 and TRBJ1-5; D is ambiguous. Germline CDR1 is SGHKS and CDR2 is YYEKEE (reference sequence). The V end was cut by 3 bases, the J end by 0 bases, with 10 bases between. The CDR3 spans 15 residues.

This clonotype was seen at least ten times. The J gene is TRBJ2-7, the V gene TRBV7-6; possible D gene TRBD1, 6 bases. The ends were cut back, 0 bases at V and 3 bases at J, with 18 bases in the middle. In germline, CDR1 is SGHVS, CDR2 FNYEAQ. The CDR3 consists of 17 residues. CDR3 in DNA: TGTGCCAGCAGCTTAGCGATTCCGGGACAAGGCGGCTACGAGCAGTACGTC. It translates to CASSLAIPGQGGYEQYV.

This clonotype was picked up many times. This CDR3 reads CASSLDGLSYNEQFF. The CDR3 DNA follows: TGTGCCAGCAGCTTAGATGGGCTATCCTACAATGAGCAGTTCTTC. The chain joins TRBV7-6 to TRBJ2-1; no firm D call. Germline lookup yields CDR1 SGHVS and CDR2 FNYEAQ. This CDR3 is built from 15 residues. Trimming pared 1 base from V and 1 base from J, leaving 8 bases between.

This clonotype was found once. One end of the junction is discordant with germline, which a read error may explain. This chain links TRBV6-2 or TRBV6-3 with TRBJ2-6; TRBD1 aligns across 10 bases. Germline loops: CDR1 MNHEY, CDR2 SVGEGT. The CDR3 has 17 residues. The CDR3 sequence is CASSSGQGVSGTNVLTF. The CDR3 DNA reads TGTGCCAGCAGTTCTGGACAGGGGGTCTCTGGGACCAACGTCCTGACTTTC.

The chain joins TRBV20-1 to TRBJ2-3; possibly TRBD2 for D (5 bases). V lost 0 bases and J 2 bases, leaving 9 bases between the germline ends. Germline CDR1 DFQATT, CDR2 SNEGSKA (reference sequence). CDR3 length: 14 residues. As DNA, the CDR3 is TGCAGTGCTAGAGATGGTAGCGTCACAGATACGCAGTATTTT. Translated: CSARDGSVTDTQYF.

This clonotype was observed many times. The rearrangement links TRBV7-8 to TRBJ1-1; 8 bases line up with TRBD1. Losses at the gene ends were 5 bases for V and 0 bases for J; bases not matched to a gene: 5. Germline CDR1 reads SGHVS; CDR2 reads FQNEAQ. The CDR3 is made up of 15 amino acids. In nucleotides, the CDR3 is TGTGCCAGCAGCACACGGACAGGGCTGAACACTGAAGCTTTCTTT. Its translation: CASSTRTGLNTEAFF.